This TCR beta chain was recorded in a study of cytomegalovirus exposure and HLA in healthy donors. In the study overall: Of the donors genotyped, several hundred in all, over 80% fell in the Caucasian-associated ancestry cluster. Broader study findings: Earlier analysis found most TCR beta V segments productive about 87% or about 30% of the time. The authors reported that TCR beta sequences could predict HLA-A and HLA-B alleles. These predictions were accurate for most subjects in the first cohort. The authors later linked a missense DCLRE1C variant to TCR beta V- and J-gene trimming.

Primers: 60 Vbeta forward and 13 Jbeta reverse. Measured with immunoSEQ multiplex PCR; TCRdb has only the in-frame clones, and not every one. In the table there are roughly 220,000 clones, roughly 80% of which are singletons. Germline CDR1 is LGHNA and CDR2 is YNFKEQ. CDR3 length equals 14 residues. V shed 4 bases and J 3 bases; nucleotides not matched to a gene: 3. About this clone: Antigen specificity is unknown.

The rearrangement uses TRBV4-2 and TRBJ1-1; 9 bases are shared with TRBD1. This receptor was taken from a man aged 30 to 39 in good health and CMV-seronegative. The specimen was PBMCs. The CDR3 coding sequence is TGTGCCAGCAGCCCGGGACAGGGCCACACTGAAGCTTTCTTT. Translation gives CASSPGQGHTEAFF.